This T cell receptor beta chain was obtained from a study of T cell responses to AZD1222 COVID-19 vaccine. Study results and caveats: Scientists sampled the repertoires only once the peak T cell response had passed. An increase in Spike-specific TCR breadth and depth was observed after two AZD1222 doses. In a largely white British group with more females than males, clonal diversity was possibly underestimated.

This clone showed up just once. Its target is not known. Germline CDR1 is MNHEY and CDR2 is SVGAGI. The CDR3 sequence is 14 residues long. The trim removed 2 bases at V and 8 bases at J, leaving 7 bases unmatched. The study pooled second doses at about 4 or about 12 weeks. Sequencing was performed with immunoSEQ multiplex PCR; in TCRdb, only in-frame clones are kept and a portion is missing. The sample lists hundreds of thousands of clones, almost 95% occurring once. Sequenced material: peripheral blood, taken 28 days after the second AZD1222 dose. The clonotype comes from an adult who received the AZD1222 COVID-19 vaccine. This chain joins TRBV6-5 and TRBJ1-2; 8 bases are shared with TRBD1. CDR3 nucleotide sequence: TGTGCCAGCAGTTACATGGACAGGGCAGGCGGCTACACCTTC. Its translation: CASSYMDRAGGYTF.